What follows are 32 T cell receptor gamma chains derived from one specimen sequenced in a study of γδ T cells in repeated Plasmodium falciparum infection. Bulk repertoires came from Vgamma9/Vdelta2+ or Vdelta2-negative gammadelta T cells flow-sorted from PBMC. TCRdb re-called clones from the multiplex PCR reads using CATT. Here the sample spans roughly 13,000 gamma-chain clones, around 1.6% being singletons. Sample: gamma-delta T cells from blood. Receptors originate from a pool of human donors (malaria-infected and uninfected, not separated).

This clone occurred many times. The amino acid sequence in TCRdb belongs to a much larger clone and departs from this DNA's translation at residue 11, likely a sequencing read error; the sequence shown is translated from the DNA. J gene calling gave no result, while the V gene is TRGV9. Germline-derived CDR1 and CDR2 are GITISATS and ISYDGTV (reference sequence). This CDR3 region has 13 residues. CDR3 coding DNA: TGTGCCTTGTGGGACCCCCTATCTTCAAAGGAACTCTTT. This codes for CALWDPLSSKELF.

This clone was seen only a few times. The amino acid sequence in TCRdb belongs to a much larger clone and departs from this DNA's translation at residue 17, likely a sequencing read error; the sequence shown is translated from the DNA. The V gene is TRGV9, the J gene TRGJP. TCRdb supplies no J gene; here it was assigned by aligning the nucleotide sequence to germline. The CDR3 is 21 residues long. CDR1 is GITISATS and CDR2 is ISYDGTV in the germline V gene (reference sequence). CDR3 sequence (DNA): TGTGCCTTGTGGGAGCCGGCACCGGAGGCGATGCAAGAGTTGGGCAAAGAAATCAAGGTATTT. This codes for CALWEPAPEAMQELGKEIKVF.

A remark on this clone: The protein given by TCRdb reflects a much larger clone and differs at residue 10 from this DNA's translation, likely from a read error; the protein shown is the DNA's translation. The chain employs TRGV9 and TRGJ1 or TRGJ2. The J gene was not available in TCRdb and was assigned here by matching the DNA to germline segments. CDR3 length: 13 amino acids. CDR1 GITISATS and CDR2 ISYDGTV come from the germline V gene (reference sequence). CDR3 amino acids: CALWEVHTYRKLF. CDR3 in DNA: TGTGCCTTGTGGGAGGTGCATACCTATAGGAAACTCTTT.

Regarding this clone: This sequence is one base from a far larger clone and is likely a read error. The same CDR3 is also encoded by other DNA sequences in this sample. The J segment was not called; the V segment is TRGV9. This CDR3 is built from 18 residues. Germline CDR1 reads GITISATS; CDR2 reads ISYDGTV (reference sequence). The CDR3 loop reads CALWEPRHGELGKKIKVF. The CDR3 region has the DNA TGTGCCTTGTGGGAGCCCCGCCATGGAGAGTTGGGCAAAAAAATCAAGGTATTC.

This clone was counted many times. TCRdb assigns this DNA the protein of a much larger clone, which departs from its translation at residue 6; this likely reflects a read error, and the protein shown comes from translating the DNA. The CDR3 is CATWDGSLLYYKKLF. CDR3 coding DNA: TGTGCCACCTGGGACGGGTCCCTTCTTTATTATAAGAAACTCTTT. J is TRGJ1 or TRGJ2 and V is TRGV3. The CDR3 runs to 15 residues. J gave up 3 bases and V 3 bases, and 11 bases lay outside the gene matches. Germline lookup yields CDR1 VTNTFY and CDR2 YDVSTARD (reference sequence).

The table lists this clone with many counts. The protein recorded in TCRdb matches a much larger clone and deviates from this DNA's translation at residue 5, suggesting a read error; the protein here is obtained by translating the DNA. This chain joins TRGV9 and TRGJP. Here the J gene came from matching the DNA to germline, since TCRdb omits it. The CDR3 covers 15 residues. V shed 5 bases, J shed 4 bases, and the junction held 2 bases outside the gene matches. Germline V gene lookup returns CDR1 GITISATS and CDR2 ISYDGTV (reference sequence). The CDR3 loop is CALWGQELGKKIKVF. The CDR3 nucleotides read TGTGCCTTGTGGGGACAAGAGTTGGGCAAAAAAATCAAGGTATTT.

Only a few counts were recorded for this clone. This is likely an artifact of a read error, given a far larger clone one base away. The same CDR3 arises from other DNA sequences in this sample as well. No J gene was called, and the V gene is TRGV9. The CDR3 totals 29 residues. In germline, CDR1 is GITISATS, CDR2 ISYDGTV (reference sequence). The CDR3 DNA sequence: TGTGCCTTGTGGGAGGTGCAGAAGGTGGGACTGGCAGTGGAACAACACTGGTTGTCACAGGTAAGTATCGGAAGAATACAACATTTC. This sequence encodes CALWEVQKVGLAVEQHWLSQVSIGRIQHF.

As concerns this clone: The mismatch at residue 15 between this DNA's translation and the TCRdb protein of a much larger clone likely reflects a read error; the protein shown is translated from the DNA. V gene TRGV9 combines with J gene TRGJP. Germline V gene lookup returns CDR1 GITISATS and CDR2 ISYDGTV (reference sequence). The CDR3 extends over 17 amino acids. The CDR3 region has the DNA TGTGCCTTGTGGGGTCAAGAAGCAGGGTTGGGCAAAAAAATCAGGGTATTT. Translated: CALWGQEAGLGKKIRVF.

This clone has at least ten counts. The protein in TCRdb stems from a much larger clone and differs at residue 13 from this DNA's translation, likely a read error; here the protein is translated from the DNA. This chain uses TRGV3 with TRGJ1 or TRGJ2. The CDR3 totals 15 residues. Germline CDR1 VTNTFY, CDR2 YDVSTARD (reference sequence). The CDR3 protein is CATWDRPIPYYKRLF. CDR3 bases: TGTGCCACCTGGGACAGGCCAATCCCTTATTATAAGAGACTCTTT.

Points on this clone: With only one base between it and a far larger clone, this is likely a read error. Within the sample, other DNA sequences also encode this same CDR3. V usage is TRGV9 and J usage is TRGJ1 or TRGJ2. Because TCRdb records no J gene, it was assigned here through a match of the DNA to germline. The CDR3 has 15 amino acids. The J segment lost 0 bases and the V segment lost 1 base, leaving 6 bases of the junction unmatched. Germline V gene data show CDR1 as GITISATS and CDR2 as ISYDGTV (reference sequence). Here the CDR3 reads CALWEVPRNYYKKLF. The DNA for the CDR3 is TGTGCCTTGTGGGAGGTTCCCAGGAATTATTATAAGAAACTCTTT.

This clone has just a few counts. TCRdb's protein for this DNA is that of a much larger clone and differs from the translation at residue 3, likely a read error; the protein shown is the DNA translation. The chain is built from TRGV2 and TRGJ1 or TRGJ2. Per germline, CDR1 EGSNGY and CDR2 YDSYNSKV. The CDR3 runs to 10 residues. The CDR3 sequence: CAPWGEWKLF. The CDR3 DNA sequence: TGTGCCCCCTGGGGCGAGTGGAAACTCTTT.

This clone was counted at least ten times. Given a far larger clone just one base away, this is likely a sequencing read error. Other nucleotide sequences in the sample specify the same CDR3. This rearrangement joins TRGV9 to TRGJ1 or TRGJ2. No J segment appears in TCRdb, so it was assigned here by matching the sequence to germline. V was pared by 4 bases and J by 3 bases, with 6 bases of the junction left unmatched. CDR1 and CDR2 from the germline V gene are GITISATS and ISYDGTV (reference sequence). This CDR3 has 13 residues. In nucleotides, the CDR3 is TGTGCCTTGTGGGACCCTTTTTATTATAAGAAACTCTTT. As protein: CALWDPFYYKKLF.

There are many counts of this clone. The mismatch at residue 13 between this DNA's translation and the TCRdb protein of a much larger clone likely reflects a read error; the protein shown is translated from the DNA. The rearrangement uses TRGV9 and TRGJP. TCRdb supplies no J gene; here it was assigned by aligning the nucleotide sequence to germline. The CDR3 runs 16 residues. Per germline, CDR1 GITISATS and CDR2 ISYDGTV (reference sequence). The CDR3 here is CALWEIKELGKKSKVF. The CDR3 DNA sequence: TGTGCCTTGTGGGAGATAAAAGAGTTGGGCAAAAAAAGCAAGGTATTT.

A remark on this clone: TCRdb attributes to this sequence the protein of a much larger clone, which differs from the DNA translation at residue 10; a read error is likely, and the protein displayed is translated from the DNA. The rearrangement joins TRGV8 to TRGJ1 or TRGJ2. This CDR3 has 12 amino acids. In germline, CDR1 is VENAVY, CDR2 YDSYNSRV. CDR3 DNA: TGTGCCACCTGGCCTCAGCGGTATAAGGAACTCTTT. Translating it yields CATWPQRYKELF.

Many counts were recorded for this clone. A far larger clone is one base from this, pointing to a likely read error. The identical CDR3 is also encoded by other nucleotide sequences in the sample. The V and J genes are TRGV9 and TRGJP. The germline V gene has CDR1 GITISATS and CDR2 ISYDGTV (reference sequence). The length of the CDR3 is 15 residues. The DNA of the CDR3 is TGTGCCCTGTGGGAGGAAGAGTTGGGCAAAAAAATCAAGGTATTT. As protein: CALWEEELGKKIKVF.

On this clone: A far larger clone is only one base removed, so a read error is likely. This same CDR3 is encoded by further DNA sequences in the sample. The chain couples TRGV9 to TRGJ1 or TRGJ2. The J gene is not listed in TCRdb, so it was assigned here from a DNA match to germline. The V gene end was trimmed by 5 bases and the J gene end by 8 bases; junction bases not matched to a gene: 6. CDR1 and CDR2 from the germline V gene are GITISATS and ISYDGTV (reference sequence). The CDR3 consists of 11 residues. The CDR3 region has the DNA TGTGCCTTGTGGGTTGGAGATAAGAAACTCTTT. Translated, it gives CALWVGDKKLF.

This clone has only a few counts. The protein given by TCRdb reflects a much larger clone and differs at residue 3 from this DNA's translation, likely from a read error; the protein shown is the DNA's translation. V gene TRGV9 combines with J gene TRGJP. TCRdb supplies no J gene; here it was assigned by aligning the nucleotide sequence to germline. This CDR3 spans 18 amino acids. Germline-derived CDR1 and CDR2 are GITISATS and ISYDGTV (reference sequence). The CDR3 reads CASWEPRHGELGKKIKVF. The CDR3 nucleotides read TGTGCCTCGTGGGAGCCCCGCCATGGAGAGTTGGGCAAAAAAATCAAGGTATTT.

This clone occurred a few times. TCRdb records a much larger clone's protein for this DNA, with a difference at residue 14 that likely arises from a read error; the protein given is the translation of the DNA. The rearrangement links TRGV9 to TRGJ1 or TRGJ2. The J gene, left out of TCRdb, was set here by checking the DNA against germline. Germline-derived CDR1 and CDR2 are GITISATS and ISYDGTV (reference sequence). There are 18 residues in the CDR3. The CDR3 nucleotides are TGTGCCTTGTGGGAGGTGCAGTCCTACAATTCGAATTATCATAAGAAACTCTTT. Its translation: CALWEVQSYNSNYHKKLF.

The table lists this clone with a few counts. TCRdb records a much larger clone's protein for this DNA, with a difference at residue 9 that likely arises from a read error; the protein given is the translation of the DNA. CDR3 DNA: TGTGCCTTGTGGGAGCCTTCTTATGATAAGAAACTCTTT. It encodes CALWEPSYDKKLF. The chain couples TRGV9 to TRGJ1 or TRGJ2. The J gene is absent in TCRdb and was assigned here via DNA matching to germline. Germline CDR1 and CDR2: GITISATS and ISYDGTV (reference sequence). The CDR3 has 13 residues.

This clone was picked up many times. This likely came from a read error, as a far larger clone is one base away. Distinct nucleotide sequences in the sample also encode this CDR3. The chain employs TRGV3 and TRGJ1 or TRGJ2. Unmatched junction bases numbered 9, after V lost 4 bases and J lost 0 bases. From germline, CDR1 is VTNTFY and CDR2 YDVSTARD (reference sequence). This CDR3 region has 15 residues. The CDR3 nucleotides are TGTGCCACCTGGGATAGGCAGGGGAATTATTATAAGAAACTCTTT. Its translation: CATWDRQGNYYKKLF.

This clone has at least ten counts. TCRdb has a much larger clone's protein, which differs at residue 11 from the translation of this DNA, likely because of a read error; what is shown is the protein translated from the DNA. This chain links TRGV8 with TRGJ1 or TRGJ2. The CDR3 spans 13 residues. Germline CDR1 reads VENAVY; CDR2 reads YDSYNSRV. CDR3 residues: CATWNPPGYKELF. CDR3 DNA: TGTGCCACCTGGAACCCCCCCGGTTATAAGGAACTCTTT.

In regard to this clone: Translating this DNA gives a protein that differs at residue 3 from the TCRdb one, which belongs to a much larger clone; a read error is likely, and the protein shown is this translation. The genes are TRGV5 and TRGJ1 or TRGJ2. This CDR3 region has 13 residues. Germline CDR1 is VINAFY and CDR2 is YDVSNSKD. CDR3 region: CASWDRPNYKKLF. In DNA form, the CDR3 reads TGTGCCTCCTGGGACAGACCTAATTATAAGAAGCTCTTT.

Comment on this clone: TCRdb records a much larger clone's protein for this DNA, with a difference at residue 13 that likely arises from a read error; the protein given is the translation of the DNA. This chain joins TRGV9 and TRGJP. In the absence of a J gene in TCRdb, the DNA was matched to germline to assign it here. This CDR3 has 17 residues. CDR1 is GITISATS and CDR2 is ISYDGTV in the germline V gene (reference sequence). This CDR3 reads CALWEVILELGKRIKVF. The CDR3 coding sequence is TGTGCCTTGTGGGAGGTGATTCTAGAGTTGGGCAAAAGAATCAAGGTATTT.

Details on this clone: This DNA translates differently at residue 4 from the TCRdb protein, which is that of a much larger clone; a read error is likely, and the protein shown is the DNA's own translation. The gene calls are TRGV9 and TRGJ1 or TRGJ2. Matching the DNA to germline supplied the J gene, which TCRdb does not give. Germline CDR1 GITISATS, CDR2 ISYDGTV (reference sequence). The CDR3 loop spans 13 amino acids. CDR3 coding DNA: TGTGCCTTGCGGGAGGTCGGACATTATAAGAAACTCTTT. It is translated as CALREVGHYKKLF.

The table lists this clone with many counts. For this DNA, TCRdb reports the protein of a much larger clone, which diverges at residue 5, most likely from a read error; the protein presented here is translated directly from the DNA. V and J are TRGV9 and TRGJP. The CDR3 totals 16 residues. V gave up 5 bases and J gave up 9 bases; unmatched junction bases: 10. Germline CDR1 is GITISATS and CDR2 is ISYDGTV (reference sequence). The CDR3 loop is CALWGAIGLGKKIKVF. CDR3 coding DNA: TGTGCCTTGTGGGGGGCAATTGGGTTGGGCAAAAAAATCAAGGTATTT.

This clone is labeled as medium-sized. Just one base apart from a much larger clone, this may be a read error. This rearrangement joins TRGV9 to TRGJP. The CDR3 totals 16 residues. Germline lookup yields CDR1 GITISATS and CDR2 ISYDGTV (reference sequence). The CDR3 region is CALWEVQELGKRIKVF. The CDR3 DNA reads TGTGCCTTGTGGGAGGTGCAAGAGTTGGGCAAAAGAATCAAGGTATTT.

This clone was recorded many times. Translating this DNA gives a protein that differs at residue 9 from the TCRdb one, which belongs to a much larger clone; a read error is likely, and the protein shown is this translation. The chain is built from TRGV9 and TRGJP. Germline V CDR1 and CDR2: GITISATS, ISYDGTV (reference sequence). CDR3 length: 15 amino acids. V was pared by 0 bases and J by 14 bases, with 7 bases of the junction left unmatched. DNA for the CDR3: TGTGCCTTGTGGGAGGTGCTATTGAGCAAAAAAATCAAGGTATTT. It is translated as CALWEVLLSKKIKVF.

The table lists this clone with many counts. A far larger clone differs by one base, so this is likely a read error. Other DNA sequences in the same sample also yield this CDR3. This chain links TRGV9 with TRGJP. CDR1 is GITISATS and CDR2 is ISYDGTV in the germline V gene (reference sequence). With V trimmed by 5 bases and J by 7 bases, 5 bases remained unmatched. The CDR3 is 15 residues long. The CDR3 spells CALWATELGKKIKVF. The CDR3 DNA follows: TGTGCCTTGTGGGCGACCGAGTTGGGCAAAAAAATCAAGGTATTT.

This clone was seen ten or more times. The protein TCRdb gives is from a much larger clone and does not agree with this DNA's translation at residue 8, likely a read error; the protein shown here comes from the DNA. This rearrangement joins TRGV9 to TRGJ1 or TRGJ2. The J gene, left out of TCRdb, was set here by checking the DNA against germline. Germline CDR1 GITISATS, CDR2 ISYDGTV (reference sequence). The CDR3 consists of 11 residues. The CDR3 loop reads CALWKGYEKLF. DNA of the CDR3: TGTGCCTTGTGGAAGGGTTATGAGAAACTCTTT.

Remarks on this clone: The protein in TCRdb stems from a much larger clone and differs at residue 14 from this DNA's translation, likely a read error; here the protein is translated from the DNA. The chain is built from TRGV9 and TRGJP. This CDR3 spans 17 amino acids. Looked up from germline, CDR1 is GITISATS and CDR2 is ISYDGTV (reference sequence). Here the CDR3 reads CALWEVRGELGKKVKVF. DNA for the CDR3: TGTGCCTTGTGGGAGGTGAGGGGAGAGTTGGGCAAAAAAGTCAAGGTATTT.

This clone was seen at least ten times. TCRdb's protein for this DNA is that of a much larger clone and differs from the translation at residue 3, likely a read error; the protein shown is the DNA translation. The CDR3 protein is CASWVGIYKKLF. The CDR3 DNA is TGTGCCTCCTGGGTTGGGATTTATAAGAAACTCTTT. The V and J genes are TRGV5 and TRGJ1 or TRGJ2. The CDR3 runs 12 residues. Germline lookup yields CDR1 VINAFY and CDR2 YDVSNSKD.

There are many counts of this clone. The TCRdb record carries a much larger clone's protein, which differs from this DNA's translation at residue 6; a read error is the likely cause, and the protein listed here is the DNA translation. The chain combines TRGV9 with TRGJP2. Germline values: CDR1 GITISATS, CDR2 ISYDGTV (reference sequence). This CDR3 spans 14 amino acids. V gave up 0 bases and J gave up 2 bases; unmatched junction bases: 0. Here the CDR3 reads CALWEVSSDWIKTF. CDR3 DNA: TGTGCCTTGTGGGAGGTGAGTAGTGATTGGATCAAGACGTTT.